The 10 T cell receptor beta chains given below trace back to one sample, sequenced in a study of shared clonotypes between healthy human individuals. Clones were sequenced by immunoSEQ multiplex PCR, and TCRdb holds only the in-frame ones, with some missing. The sample consists of about 1 million clones, approximately 76% of them appearing once. Material for sequencing was memory CD4+ T cells sorted from blood. The subset: CD45RA-negative fraction. The receptors originated from a man younger than 35 in good health.

The chain joins TRBV9 to TRBJ1-1; a weak D match, TRBD1 (5 bases). The CDR3 has 16 amino acids. Trimming cost V 4 bases and J 1 base, with 17 bases left between them. Germline lookup yields CDR1 SGDLS and CDR2 YYNGEE. The CDR3, as DNA: TGTGCCAGCAGCCTGACCTTTGGTCAGGGGAACACTGAAGCTTTCTTT. The encoded protein is CASSLTFGQGNTEAFF. Full variable domain (remainder filled in from reference TRBV9 and TRBJ1-1): DSGVTQTPKHLITATGQRVTLRCSPRSGDLSVYWYQQSLDQGLQFLIQYYNGEERAKGNILERFSAQQFPDLHSELNLSSLELGDSALYFCASSLTFGQGNTEAFFGQGTRLTVV.

The chain uses TRBV18 and TRBJ2-3; TRBD2 aligns across 7 bases. V was clipped by 1 base and J by 4 bases; unmatched bases: 5. This CDR3 is 15 amino acids long. The germline CDR1 and CDR2 sequences are KGHSH and LQKENI. DNA for the CDR3: TGTGCCAGCTCACCACTGGCGGGAGATCCAGATACGCAGTATTTT. Protein: CASSPLAGDPDTQYF.

This clone was observed once. This may arise from a read error, as a much more abundant clone is one base away. The sample has other DNA sequences that encode this CDR3 too. J is TRBJ2-2 and V is TRBV7-2; TRBD1 matches 7 bases. The CDR3 extends over 15 amino acids. The germline CDR1 and CDR2 sequences are SGHTA and FQGNSA. With V trimmed by 1 base and J by 2 bases, 1 base remained unmatched. Written as DNA, the CDR3 is TGTGCCAGCAGCTTAGGACAGGGCAACACCGGGGAGCTGTTTTTT. Translating gives CASSLGQGNTGELFF.

V usage is TRBV4-1 and J usage is TRBJ2-1; D call uncertain. The CDR3 has 15 amino acids. The germline V gene encodes CDR1 MGHRA and CDR2 YSYEKL. Deletions cut 0 bases from V and 4 bases from J, with 10 bases between. DNA of the CDR3: TGCGCCAGCAGCCAAGATGGGTCGAGTTACAATGAGCAGTTCTTC. Protein: CASSQDGSSYNEQFF.

This chain's CDR3 is CASRYEQFF. CDR3 in DNA: TGTGCCAGCAGGTACGAGCAGTTCTTC. The genes are TRBV11-3 and TRBJ2-1; D gene unclear. Germline V lookup: CDR1 SGHNT, CDR2 YENEEA. Trimming took off 6 bases at V and 10 bases at J, with 4 bases between the two ends. The CDR3 runs to 9 residues.

In the case of this clone: Other DNA sequences in this sample translate to the same CDR3. CDR3 amino acids: CASSIEGPTYNEQFF. The CDR3 DNA is TGTGCCAGTAGTATCGAGGGCCCGACCTACAATGAGCAGTTCTTC. The gene calls are TRBV19 and TRBJ2-1, with D possibly matching TRBD2 (5 bases). Germline values: CDR1 LNHDA, CDR2 SQIVND (reference sequence). Trimming cost V 3 bases and J 2 bases, with 11 bases left between them. This CDR3 contains 15 residues.

The chain uses TRBV6-5 and TRBJ1-4; TRBD1 might be the D (6 bases). Per the germline V gene, CDR1 is MNHEY and CDR2 is SVGAGI. V shed 6 bases and J shed 6 bases, with 11 bases lying between them. The CDR3 contains 13 residues. CDR3 nucleotide sequence: TGTGCCAGCAGAAATCCAGGGGATGAAAAACTGTTTTTT. This gives the protein CASRNPGDEKLFF.

This clone was detected once. This sequence joins TRBV5-1 and TRBJ1-3, with D possibly being TRBD1 (5 bases). The germline V gene has CDR1 SGHRS and CDR2 YFSETQ. This CDR3 spans 15 amino acids. V dropped 3 bases and J dropped 3 bases, with 13 bases sitting between them. DNA of the CDR3: TGCGCCAGCAGCTCAAACGGGGGGAGTGGAAACACCATATATTTT. Protein sequence: CASSSNGGSGNTIYF.

Note on this clone: The same CDR3 can be traced to other DNA sequences in this sample. This chain connects TRBV29-1 to TRBJ1-2; no definite D call. The V gene lost 2 bases and the J gene lost 3 bases, with 4 bases spanning the gap. Germline lookup yields CDR1 SQVTM and CDR2 ANQGSEA. The CDR3 totals 11 residues. CDR3 in amino acids: CSVELDYGYTF. The CDR3 DNA reads as TGCAGCGTTGAACTCGACTATGGCTACACCTTC.

This clone was detected a few times. The chain carries TRBV5-1 and TRBJ2-2, with D possibly matching TRBD1 (6 bases). Germline V gene sequence: CDR1 SGHRS, CDR2 YFSETQ. V lost 2 bases to trimming and J lost 4 bases, with 15 bases between them. The CDR3 has 16 residues. CDR3 residues: CASSFLGHTITGELFF. The CDR3 coding sequence is TGCGCCAGCAGCTTTTTGGGACATACAATCACCGGGGAGCTGTTTTTT.